This T cell receptor beta chain is drawn from a study of T cell responses to AZD1222 COVID-19 vaccine. Study-wide findings and caveats: There were repertoire samples only from the period after the peak T cell response. White British ancestry dominated among donors, who included more females, and clonal diversity was possibly underestimated. Baseline testing showed seropositivity in only 6 or 7 AZD1222 recipients. An increase in Spike-specific TCR breadth and depth was observed after two AZD1222 doses.

To note about this clone: What it recognizes is unknown.

V lost 1 base to trimming and J lost 5 bases, with 9 bases between them. Germline values: CDR1 LNHNV, CDR2 YYDKDF (reference sequence). This CDR3 region has 13 residues. The data were produced by immunoSEQ multiplex PCR, yet TCRdb's version contains in-frame clones alone and is incomplete. The sample has about 130,000 clones; about 93% are singletons. The sample here was peripheral blood, taken on day 0 of AZD1222 vaccination. This sequence originates from an adult in good health. The V gene is TRBV15, the J gene TRBJ2-7, with D perhaps TRBD2 (7 bases). The chain's CDR3 is CATSRGEGDEQYF. The DNA for the CDR3 is TGTGCCACCAGCAGAGGGGAGGGGGACGAGCAGTACTTC.